This TCR beta chain was identified in a study of T cell responses to AZD1222 COVID-19 vaccine. As for this clone: Its antigen remains unidentified.

Profiling relied on immunoSEQ multiplex PCR, and the TCRdb table lists in-frame clones only, not all of them. The sample lists about 140,000 clones, almost 95% occurring once. Findings and limits, study-wide: Repertoire sampling occurred only after the peak T cell response.

Material: peripheral blood, obtained on day 0 of AZD1222 vaccination. The sequence came from an adult in good health.

The CDR3 is CASSPWRADADTQYF. DNA for the CDR3: TGTGCCAGCAGCCCCTGGCGGGCAGACGCAGATACGCAGTATTTT. The chain has TRBV3-1 (or the pseudogene TRBV3-2) and TRBJ2-3; TRBD2 is a possible D gene (5 bases). There are 15 residues in the CDR3. Looked up from germline, CDR1 is LGHDT and CDR2 is YNNKEL (reference sequence). The germline V and J ends were trimmed by 4 bases and 4 bases, with 15 bases remaining between them.